This passage covers 13 T cell receptor beta chains from one sample sequenced in a study of T-cell memory formation after mild COVID-19. Via MiXCR, TCRdb re-called the 5' RACE reads, giving one row per CDR3 protein. Here the sample spans roughly 550,000 distinct CDR3 sequences, around 21% being singletons. The specimen sequenced was PBMCs or a T cell subset sorted from them (not recorded which). These receptors were obtained from an adult woman who had mild COVID-19 (a few samples of this study predate the infection). Cell type and time point are not known.

The chain has TRBV6-1 and TRBJ2-5, with a weak D call TRBD1 (5 bases). This CDR3 region has 12 residues. CDR1 is MNHNS, CDR2 SASEGT, per germline. V was cut by 9 bases and J by 1 base, with 9 bases left in between. The CDR3 protein is CASYRFQETQYF. The CDR3 DNA reads TGTGCCAGTTACAGGTTCCAAGAGACCCAGTACTTC.

This clonotype was counted many times. V usage is TRBV5-1 and J usage is TRBJ2-7; 10 bases are shared with TRBD1. V was clipped by 0 bases and J by 6 bases; unmatched bases: 6. Looked up from germline, CDR1 is SGHRS and CDR2 is YFSETQ. CDR3 length equals 15 residues. Written as DNA, the CDR3 is TGCGCCAGCAGCTTGGGACCGGGACAGGGGAGCGAGCAGTACTTC. Translating it yields CASSLGPGQGSEQYF.

V and J are TRBV6-5 and TRBJ1-1, with 7 bases aligning to TRBD1. V lost 0 bases, J lost 5 bases, and 6 bases stayed unmatched. The CDR3 is made up of 15 amino acids. From germline, CDR1 is MNHEY and CDR2 SVGAGI. The CDR3 spells CASSYSNRGGTEAFF. The CDR3 DNA follows: TGTGCCAGCAGTTACTCGAACAGGGGAGGGACTGAAGCTTTCTTT.

Only one count was recorded for this clonotype. The chain recombines TRBV14 with TRBJ1-4; D may be TRBD1 (5 bases). CDR3 length: 15 residues. V was shortened by 4 bases and J by 8 bases, with 17 bases between the two germline ends. Germline CDR1 is SGHDN and CDR2 is FVKESK. In DNA, the CDR3 is TGTGCCAGCAGCCTCGGGAGGGGAGGGAACGAAAAACTGTTTTTT. Amino acids: CASSLGRGGNEKLFF.

This clonotype has just a few counts. The chain joins TRBV2 to TRBJ1-1, with unresolved D. V was shortened by 5 bases and J by 2 bases, with 15 bases between the two germline ends. This CDR3 is built from 15 residues. CDR1 is SNHLY and CDR2 is FYNNEI in the germline V gene. CDR3 bases: TGTGCCAGCAGTTTAAACTTGATTTTAAACACTGAAGCTTTCTTT. Translating gives CASSLNLILNTEAFF.

This clonotype was found a few times. This chain links TRBV6-5 with TRBJ1-2, with D unclear. Germline V gene data show CDR1 as MNHEY and CDR2 as SVGAGI. V was cut by 0 bases and J by 0 bases, with 11 bases left in between. This CDR3 is 16 amino acids long. CDR3 DNA sequence: TGTGCCAGCAGTTACTCGGTTCCTACGACTAACTATGGCTACACCTTC. It yields the protein CASSYSVPTTNYGYTF.

This rearrangement joins TRBV28 to TRBJ1-1; 8 bases align to TRBD1. V was pared by 1 base and J by 0 bases, with 1 base of the junction left unmatched. This CDR3 has 15 amino acids. CDR1 is MDHEN and CDR2 is SYDVKM in the germline V gene. The CDR3, as DNA: TGTGCCAGCAGTTTATTACAGGGGGTGAACACTGAAGCTTTCTTT. As protein: CASSLLQGVNTEAFF.

This chain uses TRBV6-6 with TRBJ2-7; D is undetermined. V was clipped by 2 bases and J by 5 bases, with 7 bases between them. Germline V gene data show CDR1 as MNHNY and CDR2 as SVGAGI (reference sequence). The CDR3 loop spans 12 amino acids. This CDR3 is CASSYLSHEQYF. In DNA form, the CDR3 reads TGTGCCAGCAGTTACCTGTCCCACGAGCAGTACTTC.

This clonotype occurred a few times. This chain uses TRBV5-1 with TRBJ2-1; possibly TRBD1 or TRBD2 for D (5 bases each). This CDR3 is built from 14 residues. The V end was cut by 0 bases, the J end by 10 bases, with 14 bases between. Germline loops: CDR1 SGHRS, CDR2 YFSETQ. In DNA form, the CDR3 reads TGCGCCAGCAGCTTGGCCGTTTCGGGGCGGGAGCAGTTCTTC. Translating it yields CASSLAVSGREQFF.

The chain employs TRBV7-2 and TRBJ2-7, with D possibly matching TRBD1 (5 bases). The CDR3 covers 14 residues. The ends were cut back, 0 bases at V and 2 bases at J, with 8 bases in the middle. Germline V gene lookup returns CDR1 SGHTA and CDR2 FQGNSA. CDR3 residues: CASSLAPRAYEQYF. In DNA form, the CDR3 reads TGTGCCAGCAGCTTAGCGCCCAGGGCCTACGAGCAGTACTTC.

The chain carries TRBV11-2 and TRBJ2-5, with TRBD2 matching over 12 bases. J gave up 0 bases and V 5 bases, and 7 bases lay outside the gene matches. The CDR3 covers 17 residues. Germline lookup yields CDR1 SGHAT and CDR2 FQNNGV. The CDR3 here is CASSAGLAGPYQETQYF. CDR3 nucleotides: TGTGCCAGCAGCGCGGGACTAGCGGGCCCGTACCAAGAGACCCAGTACTTC.

This clonotype was detected a few times. This chain uses TRBV29-1 with TRBJ1-1; 8 nucleotides agree with TRBD1. This CDR3 is built from 14 residues. J was trimmed by 4 bases and V by 1 base; bases with no gene match: 5. Germline V lookup: CDR1 SQVTM, CDR2 ANQGSEA. The CDR3 sequence: CSVEVTGVVTEAFF. The DNA for the CDR3 is TGCAGCGTTGAAGTGACAGGGGTAGTCACTGAAGCTTTCTTT.

The chain couples TRBV2 to TRBJ1-2; D remains unclear. Germline V gene lookup returns CDR1 SNHLY and CDR2 FYNNEI. CDR3 length: 16 amino acids. The V end was cut by 3 bases, the J end by 3 bases, with 17 bases between. In DNA form, the CDR3 reads TGTGCCAGCAGTGACGGTGGGGTTGGGTATGACTATGGCTACACCTTC. Residues: CASSDGGVGYDYGYTF. Filled out from reference TRBV2 and TRBJ1-2, the complete variable domain reads EPEVTQTPSHQVTQMGQEVILRCVPISNHLYFYWYRQILGQKVEFLVSFYNNEISEKSEIFDDQFSVERPDGSNFTLKIRSTKLEDSAMYFCASSDGGVGYDYGYTFGSGTRLTVV.